This T cell receptor beta chain was obtained from a study of T cells in Graves' hyperthyroidism and ophthalmopathy. The CDR3 is 17 residues long. The ends lost 0 bases at V and 2 bases at J; junction bases unmatched: 5. Per the germline V gene, CDR1 is SGHRS and CDR2 is YFSETQ. Study-wide results and caveats: Most clonotypes that expanded in the thyroid above 0.001 also showed up in blood.

Amplified TCR beta CDR3 regions derived from RNA transcripts. HTBI primers were employed in a first-round RT-PCR of the TCR CDR3. TCRdb passed the multiplex PCR reads through MiXCR, listing each CDR3 protein once. Among 280,000 or so distinct CDR3 sequences listed, less than 30% were seen once. Researchers barred patients who had uncontrolled infection, other autoimmune disease, pregnancy or lactation. Orbital computed tomography and thyroid ultrasound, together with serum TRAb and thyroxine and clinical symptoms, were used for diagnoses. As for this clonotype: The antigen remains unidentified.

The chain couples TRBV5-1 to TRBJ2-5, with 12 bases lining up with TRBD2. Sequenced sample: blood. The source of this sequence is a man aged 40-49 years with Graves' hyperthyroidism that later progressed to Graves' ophthalmopathy. CDR3: CASSLGGLAGIQETQYF. CDR3 in DNA: TGCGCCAGCAGCTTGGGGGGACTAGCGGGTATACAAGAGACCCAGTACTTC.